This TCR beta chain comes out of a study of T-cell memory formation after mild COVID-19. This clonotype was detected a few times. One entry per CDR3 protein results from TCRdb running MiXCR on the 5' RACE reads. The table has 430,000 or so distinct CDR3 sequences, approximately 23% seen once. This CDR3 is built from 13 residues. The germline V gene encodes CDR1 DFQATT and CDR2 SNEGSKA (reference sequence). Trimming took 6 bases from V and 5 from J, leaving 11 bases between them. This chain connects TRBV20-1 to TRBJ1-6, with D unclear. Sequencing was carried out using PBMCs or a T cell subset sorted from them (not recorded which). The TCR originated in an adult woman who had mild COVID-19 (a few samples of this study predate the infection). Cell type and time point are not known. The CDR3 loop reads CSADFGDNSPLHF. CDR3 nucleotide sequence: TGCAGTGCGGACTTTGGGGATAATTCACCCCTCCACTTT.